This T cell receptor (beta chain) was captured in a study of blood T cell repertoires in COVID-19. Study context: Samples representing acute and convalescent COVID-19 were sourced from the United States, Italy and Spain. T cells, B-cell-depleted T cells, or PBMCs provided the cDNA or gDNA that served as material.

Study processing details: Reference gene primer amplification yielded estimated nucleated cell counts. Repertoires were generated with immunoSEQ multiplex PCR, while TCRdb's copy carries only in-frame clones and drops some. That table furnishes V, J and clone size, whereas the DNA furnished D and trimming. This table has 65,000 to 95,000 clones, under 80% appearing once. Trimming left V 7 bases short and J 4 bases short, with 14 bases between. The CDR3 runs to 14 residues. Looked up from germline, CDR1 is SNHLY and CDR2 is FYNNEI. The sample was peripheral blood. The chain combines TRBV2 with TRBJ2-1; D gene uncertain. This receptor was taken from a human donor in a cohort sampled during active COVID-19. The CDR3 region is CASTASLLYNEQFF. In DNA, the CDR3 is TGTGCCAGCACCGCGTCACTCCTTTACAATGAGCAGTTCTTC.